The following is a T cell receptor (beta chain) sequence with its context. The CDR3 runs to 16 residues. V shed 5 bases, J shed 5 bases, and the junction held 13 bases outside the gene matches. Germline loops: CDR1 LGHNA, CDR2 YSLEER. This entry belongs to a study of T-cell memory formation after mild COVID-19. TCRdb reprocessed the 5' RACE reads via MiXCR and lists one record per CDR3 protein. The table records approximately 300,000 distinct CDR3 sequences, 15% to 20% of them present only once. The source of this sequence is a man aged 18 to 29 who had mild COVID-19 (a few samples of this study predate the infection). Cell type and time point are not known. The sample taken for sequencing was PBMCs or a T cell subset sorted from them (not recorded which). The chain employs TRBV4-3 and TRBJ2-5; 8 bases match TRBD2. This CDR3 reads CASSSGGAEAIETQYF. In nucleotides, the CDR3 is TGCGCCAGCAGCTCCGGGGGGGCCGAAGCGATCGAGACCCAGTACTTC.